This TCR beta chain came from a study of response to subunit inactivated influenza vaccine. On this clonotype: The antigen is unknown.

Each CDR3 protein is one row after TCRdb ran MiXCR on the RT-PCR reads. The table shows 700,000 to 800,000 distinct CDR3 sequences, with about 18% occurring only once. Overall study results and limits: Each seasonal influenza vaccination, the authors suggested, recruits few new T cells.

Germline V CDR1 and CDR2: LGHNA, YNFKEQ. V was pared by 4 bases and J by 8 bases, with 10 bases of the junction left unmatched. The length of the CDR3 is 16 residues. The clonotype comes from a middle-aged man who received an inactivated influenza vaccine. The chain uses TRBV4-2 and TRBJ1-4, with TRBD1 matching over 10 bases. The material sequenced was PBMCs from blood, taken 4 to 6 days after vaccination. The CDR3 protein is CASSPSGQGVKEKLFF. CDR3 DNA sequence: TGTGCCAGCAGCCCCAGCGGACAGGGGGTAAAAGAAAAACTGTTTTTT.